This T cell receptor beta chain was observed in a study of T-cell memory formation after mild COVID-19. Study-wide background: There were largely donor-specific TCR clusters. Study-level results: Memory cells collected pre-infection included some clones that later responded, suggesting cross-reactive memory joined. Proof of SARS-CoV-2 specificity was absent for the second-wave clones that crested on day 37. Contracting CD8+ clones were enriched in EMRA, CD4+ mainly in CM and EM.

Using its own MiXCR run on the 5' RACE reads, TCRdb lists one record per CDR3 protein. The sample includes about 200,000 distinct CDR3 sequences, 9.5% of them seen just once. V was pared by 6 bases and J by 2 bases, with 5 bases of the junction left unmatched. In germline, CDR1 is SEHNR, CDR2 FQNEAQ (reference sequence). The CDR3 spans 14 residues. Only a few counts were recorded for this clonotype. Its antigen is as yet unknown. V usage is TRBV7-9 and J usage is TRBJ2-3, with TRBD1 identical over 7 bases. This receptor was identified in a man between 18 and 35 years old who had mild COVID-19 (a few samples of this study predate the infection). Cell type and time point are not known. The sample consisted of PBMCs or a T cell subset sorted from them (not recorded which). The CDR3 loop is CASRPGTATDTQYF. In DNA form, the CDR3 reads TGTGCCAGCAGGCCCGGGACAGCCACAGATACGCAGTATTTT. Variable domain in full (rest from reference TRBV7-9 and TRBJ2-3): DTGVSQNPRHKITKRGQNVTFRCDPISEHNRLYWYRQTLGQGPEFLTYFQNEAQLEKSRLLSDRFSAERPKGSFSTLEIQRTEQGDSAMYLCASRPGTATDTQYFGPGTRLTVL.